Listed below are T cell receptor beta chains from one sample, sequenced in a study of shared T cell receptors in the human thymus. Assay: immunoSEQ multiplex PCR; the TCRdb copy retains only in-frame clones and omits some. The table includes 700,000 or so clones, approximately 83% detected once. The same sample was also studied in work on human thymus T cells.

The material sequenced was thymocytes. The receptors originated from a girl under three years old with a congenital heart defect. The CDR3 runs from the conserved cysteine through the conserved F or W. The order of the fields is V gene, D gene, clone size, J gene, CDR3 protein, CDR3 DNA. The D gene is left open where the match is weak. Size is stated for part of the rows, as once, few or many counts, or as a class when the clone is expanded.

>TRBV4-3|TRBD1|NA|TRBJ2-3
CASSQLWGTGGSDTQYF
TGCGCCAGCAGCCAATTATGGGGGACAGGGGGCTCAGATACGCAGTATTTT
>TRBV7-3|TRBD1|NA|TRBJ1-1
CASSPLGQQNTEAFF
TGTGCCAGCAGCCCTTTGGGACAGCAGAACACTGAAGCTTTCTTT
>TRBV5-5|TRBD1|NA|TRBJ2-7
CASSGTGPSYEQYF
TGTGCCAGCTCGGGGACAGGGCCCTCCTACGAGCAGTACTTC
>TRBV7-8|NA|NA|TRBJ1-5
CASSLGRSGDQPQHF
TGTGCCAGCAGCCTGGGGCGCTCAGGGGACCAGCCCCAGCATTTT
>TRBV5-1|NA|NA|TRBJ2-7
CASSLRPQAGTYEQYF
TGCGCCAGCAGCTTGCGTCCCCAGGCCGGTACTTACGAGCAGTACTTC
>TRBV9|NA|NA|TRBJ2-7
CASSVAQRYEQYF
TGTGCCAGCAGCGTAGCTCAGCGGTACGAGCAGTACTTC
>TRBV7-2|NA|NA|TRBJ1-5
CASSLKTGNNQPQHF
TGTGCCAGCAGCTTAAAGACGGGAAACAATCAGCCCCAGCATTTT
>TRBV4-3|NA|once|TRBJ1-1
CASSPFPAFGVNTEAFF
TGCGCCAGCAGCCCTTTTCCGGCTTTCGGGGTGAACACTGAAGCTTTCTTT
>TRBV6-1|TRBD1|NA|TRBJ1-2
CASSRLQGAYTF
TGTGCCAGCAGCCGCCTACAGGGGGCCTACACCTTC
>TRBV7-6|TRBD1|NA|TRBJ2-1
CASSRDRGLSNEQFF
TGTGCCAGCAGCAGGGACAGGGGGCTAAGCAATGAGCAGTTCTTC
>TRBV7-9|NA|NA|TRBJ1-1
CASSLAGSPGTEAFF
TGTGCCAGCAGCTTAGCCGGCAGCCCGGGCACTGAAGCTTTCTTT
>TRBV5-1|TRBD1|NA|TRBJ2-5
CASSLAGEQGSQGSQETQYF
TGCGCCAGCAGCTTGGCCGGTGAACAGGGGTCCCAAGGATCCCAAGAGACCCAGTACTTC
>TRBV20-1|NA|NA|TRBJ2-7
CSASVTYEQYF
TGCAGTGCTAGCGTCACCTACGAGCAGTACTTC
>TRBV11-2|NA|NA|TRBJ2-5
CASSPGEETQYF
TGTGCCAGCAGCCCAGGGGAAGAGACCCAGTACTTC
>TRBV27|TRBD2|NA|TRBJ2-3
CASSRLAGATDTQYF
TGTGCCAGCAGTCGACTAGCGGGGGCGACAGATACGCAGTATTTT
>TRBV19|NA|NA|TRBJ1-2
CASSIGAPLAMSYGYTF
TGTGCCAGTAGTATTGGGGCACCTCTCGCGATGAGCTATGGCTACACCTTC
>TRBV7-6|TRBD2|NA|TRBJ2-1
CASGTSLYNEQFF
TGTGCGTCCGGGACTAGCCTATACAATGAGCAGTTCTTC
>TRBV4-1|NA|NA|TRBJ2-1
CASSQQGRDEQFF
TGCGCCAGCAGCCAACAGGGGAGGGATGAGCAGTTCTTC
>TRBV7-2|TRBD1|NA|TRBJ1-1
CASSGGRGRITEAFF
TGTGCCAGCAGCGGAGGCAGGGGGCGCATCACTGAAGCTTTCTTT
>TRBV4-1|NA|NA|TRBJ2-1
CASSQKTVGEQFF
TGCGCCAGCAGCCAGAAGACAGTAGGGGAGCAGTTCTTC
>TRBV4-3|NA|NA|TRBJ2-3
CASSQTEAGASTDTQYF
TGCGCCAGCAGCCAAACCGAGGCGGGGGCCAGCACAGATACGCAGTATTTT
>TRBV27|TRBD1|NA|TRBJ2-7
CASSRRDRSSYEQYF
TGTGCCAGCAGCCGCCGGGACAGAAGCTCCTACGAGCAGTACTTC
>TRBV27|TRBD1|once|TRBJ2-7
CASVGQGAEQYF
TGTGCCAGCGTGGGACAGGGGGCCGAGCAGTACTTC
>TRBV29-1|NA|NA|TRBJ1-2
CSVQTTWAGYGYTF
TGCAGCGTTCAGACCACATGGGCTGGCTATGGCTACACCTTC
>TRBV2|TRBD2|NA|TRBJ2-2
CASSSTSENTGELFF
TGTGCCAGCAGTTCGACTAGCGAGAACACCGGGGAGCTGTTTTTT
>TRBV7-2|NA|NA|TRBJ1-5
CASSLSTRDSNQPQHF
TGTGCCAGCAGCTTATCCACCAGGGATAGCAATCAGCCCCAGCATTTT
>TRBV4-3|NA|NA|TRBJ2-3
CASSPRGALADTQYF
TGCGCCAGCAGCCCACGGGGGGCCCTCGCGGATACGCAGTATTTT
>TRBV5-1|NA|NA|TRBJ1-4
CASSAGQRTEKLFF
TGCGCCAGCAGCGCTGGACAGAGAACTGAAAAACTGTTTTTT
>TRBV5-6|NA|once|TRBJ1-2
CASSLAAVRGNGYTF
TGTGCCAGCAGCTTGGCGGCGGTTAGGGGGAATGGCTACACCTTC
>TRBV10-3|NA|NA|TRBJ2-1
CAISETSSYNEQFF
TGTGCCATCAGTGAGACTAGCTCCTACAATGAGCAGTTCTTC
>TRBV10-1|NA|NA|TRBJ2-5
CASSEGVNGGPGETQYF
TGCGCCAGCAGTGAGGGGGTCAACGGGGGGCCCGGAGAGACCCAGTACTTC
>TRBV2|NA|NA|TRBJ2-7
CASSDWGHIYEQYF
TGTGCCAGCAGTGATTGGGGACATATCTACGAGCAGTACTTC
>TRBV5-1|NA|once|TRBJ1-2
CASSFAWVGGDSPGYTF
TGCGCCAGCAGCTTCGCATGGGTAGGCGGGGATAGCCCGGGCTACACCTTC
>TRBV4-3|TRBD1|NA|TRBJ1-1
CASSQGDRGSDTEAFF
TGCGCCAGCAGCCAAGGGGACAGGGGGTCGGACACTGAAGCTTTCTTT
>TRBV5-1|NA|NA|TRBJ2-5
CASSLDRARVQETQYF
TGCGCCAGCAGCTTGGATCGAGCCAGGGTGCAAGAGACCCAGTACTTC
>TRBV9|NA|NA|TRBJ1-6
CASSLRVGGSPLHF
TGTGCCAGCAGCCTAAGGGTGGGGGGTTCACCCCTCCACTTT
>TRBV28|TRBD1|NA|TRBJ1-4
CASILDRRATNEKLFF
TGTGCCAGCATTCTGGACAGGAGAGCAACTAATGAAAAACTGTTTTTT
>TRBV28|NA|NA|TRBJ1-6
CASSFVRRLNSPLHF
TGTGCCAGCAGTTTCGTCCGGAGGCTTAATTCACCCCTCCACTTT